These 18 T cell receptor beta chains were all obtained from the same sample, sequenced in a study of shared clonotypes between healthy human individuals. Here immunoSEQ multiplex PCR was the method, and the copy in TCRdb shows in-frame clones only, minus some. The sample lists some 2,100,000 clones, more than 85% seen once, with approximately 1.7% in the top ten. Positive CCR7 selection of CD45RO-negative cells yielded the naive CD8 cells, and terminally differentiated effector memory CD45RA+ cells were excluded. Source material: naive CD8+ T cells from PBMCs. The receptors here all came from a man between 18 and 35 years old in good health. Some clones in this sample may be carry-over from other donors' samples.

The rearrangement links TRBV7-9 to TRBJ2-3, with 8 positions matching TRBD2. The germline V gene has CDR1 SEHNR and CDR2 FQNEAQ (reference sequence). V lost 1 base, J lost 6 bases, and 9 bases stayed unmatched. The length of the CDR3 is 16 residues. As DNA, the CDR3 is TGTGCCAGCAGCTTAGGCCCAGCGGGAGCCGGGGATACGCAGTATTTT. As protein: CASSLGPAGAGDTQYF.

The rearrangement uses TRBV28 and TRBJ1-4; a weak D match, TRBD1 (5 bases). This CDR3 has 13 amino acids. Germline assignment: CDR1 MDHEN and CDR2 SYDVKM. V lost 8 bases to trimming and J lost 3 bases, with 10 bases between them. As DNA, the CDR3 is TGTGCCAGCGGGAGGGACGCTAATGAAAAACTGTTTTTT. As protein: CASGRDANEKLFF.

The CDR3, as DNA: TGTGCCAGTAGTCCCGGACATTACTATGGCTACACCTTC. Translating it yields CASSPGHYYGYTF. The V and J genes are TRBV19 and TRBJ1-2, with D tentatively TRBD1 (5 bases). CDR1 and CDR2 (germline): LNHDA, SQIVND (reference sequence). The CDR3 length is 13 residues. V was clipped by 5 bases and J by 3 bases, with 10 bases between them. Using reference TRBV19 and TRBJ1-2 for the parts outside the CDR3, the full variable domain is DGGITQSPKYLFRKEGQNVTLSCEQNLNHDAMYWYRQDPGQGLRLIYYSQIVNDFQKGDIAEGYSVSREKKESFPLTVTSAQKNPTAFYLCASSPGHYYGYTFGSGTRLTVV.

The rearrangement links TRBV11-2 to TRBJ2-3, with 7 bases matching TRBD1. With V trimmed by 1 base and J by 1 base, 2 bases remained unmatched. From germline, CDR1 is SGHAT and CDR2 FQNNGV. The CDR3 runs 15 residues. This CDR3 is CASSLGGGRTDTQYF. DNA for the CDR3: TGTGCCAGCAGCTTAGGAGGGGGCCGCACAGATACGCAGTATTTT. Supplemented by reference TRBV11-2 and TRBJ2-3, the full variable domain reads EAGVAQSPRYKIIEKRQSVAFWCNPISGHATLYWYQQILGQGPKLLIQFQNNGVVDDSQLPKDRFSAERLKGVDSTLKIQPAKLEDSAVYLCASSLGGGRTDTQYFGPGTRLTVL.

CDR3 DNA sequence: TGTGCCAGCAGCGTCGGGACAGCCGGGACCTACAATGAGCAGTTCTTC. Its protein product is CASSVGTAGTYNEQFF. This sequence joins TRBV9 and TRBJ2-1; 7 bases are a match to TRBD1. CDR3 size: 16 residues. CDR1 is SGDLS, CDR2 YYNGEE, per germline. After removal of 2 bases from V and 2 bases from J, the junction contained 7 bases not matched to a gene.

This clone has a single count. The genes are TRBV27 and TRBJ1-2, with D perhaps matching TRBD1 (5 bases). CDR1 is MNHEY, CDR2 SMNVEV, per germline (reference sequence). The ends were cut back, 1 base at V and 6 bases at J, with 12 bases in the middle. The CDR3 is 14 amino acids. CDR3 residues: CASSLFSGSNGYTF. DNA of the CDR3: TGTGCCAGCAGTTTATTTTCAGGGTCTAATGGCTACACCTTC.

This chain uses TRBV6-1 with TRBJ2-5; D is unclear. This CDR3 region has 15 residues. V was shortened by 2 bases and J by 2 bases, with 12 bases between the two germline ends. CDR1 and CDR2 (germline): MNHNS, SASEGT. The CDR3 nucleotides read TGTGCCAGCAGTGAATCTAGGACGAGACAAGAGACCCAGTACTTC. Its protein is CASSESRTRQETQYF.

This chain joins TRBV11-2 and TRBJ1-1, with unresolved D. V lost 3 bases to trimming and J lost 7 bases, with 12 bases between them. The CDR3 covers 13 residues. Germline loops: CDR1 SGHAT, CDR2 FQNNGV. The CDR3 sequence is CASSFSNAGEAFF. The CDR3, as DNA: TGTGCCAGCAGCTTCTCAAATGCCGGTGAAGCTTTCTTT.

Remarks on this clone: Within the sample, other DNA sequences also encode this same CDR3. This rearrangement joins TRBV11-2 to TRBJ2-7, with 14 bases lining up with TRBD2. Trimming cost V 3 bases and J 4 bases; bases outside gene matches: 2. The CDR3 runs to 15 residues. CDR1 is SGHAT, CDR2 FQNNGV, per germline. CDR3 nucleotides: TGTGCCAGCAGCTTTGGACTAGCGGGAGGATACGAGCAGTACTTC. Encoded protein: CASSFGLAGGYEQYF.

This chain uses TRBV11-2 with TRBJ2-5; 13 bases match TRBD2. V shed 2 bases and J 5 bases; nucleotides not matched to a gene: 5. CDR1 and CDR2 (germline): SGHAT, FQNNGV. The CDR3 runs to 16 residues. Here the CDR3 reads CASSLQGLAGQETQYF. CDR3 bases: TGTGCCAGCAGCTTACAGGGACTAGCGGGACAGGAGACCCAGTACTTC.

This chain connects TRBV27 to TRBJ2-7; D perhaps matches TRBD1 (6 bases). Per the germline V gene, CDR1 is MNHEY and CDR2 is SMNVEV (reference sequence). Between the trimmed V and J ends, which lost 6 bases and 4 bases, there was a span of 13 bases. The CDR3 extends over 13 amino acids. The CDR3 is CASSDRTSYEQYF. The CDR3 bases are TGTGCCAGCAGCGACAGGACATCTTACGAGCAGTACTTC.

The V gene is TRBV10-2, the J gene TRBJ2-7, with D possibly TRBD2 on 5 matching bases. The CDR3 sequence is 13 residues long. Looked up from germline, CDR1 is WSHSY and CDR2 is SAAADI. V lost 6 bases, J lost 6 bases, and 15 bases lay in between. CDR3 sequence reads: CASSLRASSEQYF. CDR3 nucleotides: TGCGCCAGCAGCCTGAGGGCTAGTAGCGAGCAGTACTTC.

This chain uses TRBV29-1 with TRBJ2-5, with 7 bases fitting TRBD2. J was trimmed by 4 bases and V by 0 bases; bases with no gene match: 5. CDR1 is SQVTM and CDR2 is ANQGSEA in the germline V gene. CDR3 length: 14 residues. The DNA of the CDR3 is TGCAGCGTTGAAGAAAGGGGAGGGAGAGAGACCCAGTACTTC. Translation gives CSVEERGGRETQYF. The entire variable domain, with the rest obtained from reference TRBV29-1 and TRBJ2-5, is as follows: SAVISQKPSRDICQRGTSLTIQCQVDSQVTMMFWYRQQPGQSLTLIATANQGSEATYESGFVIDKFPISRPNLTFSTLTVSNMSPEDSSIYLCSVEERGGRETQYFGPGTRLLVL.

CDR3 nucleotide sequence: TGTGCCAGCAGCTCCGATATCGAGCGGGAGATTGTGGAGACCCAGTACTTC. Translated, it gives CASSSDIEREIVETQYF. This sequence joins TRBV11-2 and TRBJ2-5, with 8 bases lining up with TRBD2. This CDR3 region has 17 residues. J gave up 5 bases and V 4 bases, and 15 bases lay outside the gene matches. Per germline, CDR1 SGHAT and CDR2 FQNNGV.

The V call is TRBV10-3, the J call TRBJ2-4, with 11 positions matching TRBD1. Germline trimming cut 3 bases from V and 2 bases from J; bases unmatched to any gene: 18. The CDR3 contains 21 residues. Per germline, CDR1 ENHRY and CDR2 SYGVKD. This chain's CDR3 is CAISDRDRGDRRYPTKNIQYF. In nucleotides, the CDR3 is TGTGCCATCAGTGATCGGGACAGGGGGGATAGACGGTATCCTACCAAAAACATTCAGTACTTC.

The chain joins TRBV5-5 to TRBJ1-5; weak D call: TRBD1 (5 bases). The germline V gene has CDR1 SGHKS and CDR2 YYEKEE (reference sequence). This CDR3 is built from 14 residues. V lost 4 bases, J lost 7 bases, and 15 bases lay in between. The CDR3 DNA reads TGTGCCAGCAGCGGGGGACTTTCGTACCAGCCCCAGCATTTT. Residues: CASSGGLSYQPQHF.

The rearrangement joins TRBV5-1 to TRBJ2-5; D gene unclear. CDR1 SGHRS and CDR2 YFSETQ come from the germline V gene. Trimming pared 1 base from V and 2 bases from J, leaving 12 bases between. The CDR3 is 15 residues long. The CDR3 coding sequence is TGCGCCAGCAGCTTGCACAGCGATTTTCAAGAGACCCAGTACTTC. It yields the protein CASSLHSDFQETQYF.

With respect to this clone: The sample has other DNA sequences that encode this CDR3 too. The rearrangement links TRBV29-1 to TRBJ2-1; D gene ambiguous. Germline CDR1 reads SQVTM; CDR2 reads ANQGSEA. Trimming shortened V by 3 bases and J by 2 bases, and 5 bases separated the two germline ends. The CDR3 has 12 amino acids. CDR3 DNA: TGCAGCGTTGATAGGACCTACAATGAGCAGTTCTTC. Translated, it gives CSVDRTYNEQFF.